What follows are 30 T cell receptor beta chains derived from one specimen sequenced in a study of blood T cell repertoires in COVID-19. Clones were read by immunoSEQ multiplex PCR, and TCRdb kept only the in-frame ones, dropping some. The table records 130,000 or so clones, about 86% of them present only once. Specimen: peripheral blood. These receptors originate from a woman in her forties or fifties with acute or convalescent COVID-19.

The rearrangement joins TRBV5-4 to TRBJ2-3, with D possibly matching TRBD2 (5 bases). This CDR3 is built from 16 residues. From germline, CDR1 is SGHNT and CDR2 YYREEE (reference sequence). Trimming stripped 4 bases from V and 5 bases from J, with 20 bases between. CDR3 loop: CASSPGGQRRGDTQYF. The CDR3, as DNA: TGTGCCAGCAGCCCCGGTGGGCAGCGGAGAGGAGATACGCAGTATTTT.

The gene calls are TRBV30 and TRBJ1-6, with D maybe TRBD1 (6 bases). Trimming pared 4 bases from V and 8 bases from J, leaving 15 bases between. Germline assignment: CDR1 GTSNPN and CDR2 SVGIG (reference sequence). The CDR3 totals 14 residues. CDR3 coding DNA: TGTGCCTGGAAGGGGGTAGGTGTGTATTCACCCCTCCACTTT. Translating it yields CAWKGVGVYSPLHF.

CDR3 loop: CASSEYGNQETQYF. Written as DNA, the CDR3 is TGTGCCAGCAGCGAATACGGGAACCAAGAGACCCAGTACTTC. V and J are TRBV7-3 and TRBJ2-5; TRBD2 might be the D (5 bases). The ends were cut back, 5 bases at V and 0 bases at J, with 10 bases in the middle. CDR3 length equals 14 residues. Germline V gene lookup returns CDR1 SGHTA and CDR2 FQGTGA.

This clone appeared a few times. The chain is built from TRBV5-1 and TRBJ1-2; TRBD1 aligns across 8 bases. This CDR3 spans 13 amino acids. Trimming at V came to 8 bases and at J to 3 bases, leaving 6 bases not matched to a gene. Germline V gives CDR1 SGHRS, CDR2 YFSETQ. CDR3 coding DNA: TGCGCCAGTACAGGGGGAGAGTACTATGGCTACACCTTC. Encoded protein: CASTGGEYYGYTF.

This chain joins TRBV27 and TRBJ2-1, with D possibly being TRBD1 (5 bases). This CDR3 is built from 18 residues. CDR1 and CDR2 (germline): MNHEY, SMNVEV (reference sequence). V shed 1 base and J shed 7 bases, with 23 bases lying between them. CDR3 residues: CASSLWQGRFRAGNEQFF. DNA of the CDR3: TGTGCCAGCAGTTTATGGCAGGGAAGATTTAGAGCAGGTAATGAGCAGTTCTTC.

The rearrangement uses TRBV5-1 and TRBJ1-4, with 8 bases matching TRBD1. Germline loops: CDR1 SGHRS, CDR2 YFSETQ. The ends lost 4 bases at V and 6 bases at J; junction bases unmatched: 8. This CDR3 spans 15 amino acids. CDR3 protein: CASSTGQGGDEKLFF. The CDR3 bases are TGCGCCAGCAGCACTGGACAGGGTGGCGATGAAAAACTGTTTTTT.

This CDR3 is CASSLSRGHGANVLTF. DNA for the CDR3: TGTGCCAGCAGTTTGTCGAGGGGGCATGGGGCCAACGTCCTGACTTTC. This rearrangement joins TRBV27 to TRBJ2-6; 7 positions agree with TRBD1. The CDR3 is 16 amino acids. V lost 3 bases, J lost 3 bases, and 5 bases stayed unmatched. Germline lookup yields CDR1 MNHEY and CDR2 SMNVEV (reference sequence). The full variable domain, its missing parts supplied by reference TRBV27 and TRBJ2-6, is EAQVTQNPRYLITVTGKKLTVTCSQNMNHEYMSWYRQDPGLGLRQIYYSMNVEVTDKGDVPEGYKVSRKEKRNFPLILESPSPNQTSLYFCASSLSRGHGANVLTFGAGSRLTVL.

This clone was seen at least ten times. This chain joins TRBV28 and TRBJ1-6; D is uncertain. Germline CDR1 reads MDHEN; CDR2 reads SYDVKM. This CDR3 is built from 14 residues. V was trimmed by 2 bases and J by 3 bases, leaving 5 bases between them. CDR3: CASSLQVYNSPLHF. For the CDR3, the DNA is TGTGCCAGCAGTTTACAGGTCTATAATTCACCCCTCCACTTT.

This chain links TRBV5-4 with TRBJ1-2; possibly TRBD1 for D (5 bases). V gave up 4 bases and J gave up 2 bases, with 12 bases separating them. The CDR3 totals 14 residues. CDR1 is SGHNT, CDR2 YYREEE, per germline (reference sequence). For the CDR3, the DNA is TGTGCCAGCAGCCCCGGGGGACCGAACTATGGCTACACCTTC. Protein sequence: CASSPGGPNYGYTF.

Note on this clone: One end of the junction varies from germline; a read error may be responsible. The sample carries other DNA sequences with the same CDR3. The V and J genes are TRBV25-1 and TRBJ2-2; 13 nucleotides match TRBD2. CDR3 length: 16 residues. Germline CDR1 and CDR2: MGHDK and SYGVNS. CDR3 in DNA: TGTGCCAGCAGTGAATGGGGACTAGCGGGGACCGGGGAGCTATTTTTT. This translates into CASSEWGLAGTGELFF.

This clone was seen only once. CDR3 coding DNA: TGCGCCAGCAGCCAAGCCCGGGGGTCCCAAGAGACCCAGTACTTC. Translation: CASSQARGSQETQYF. This chain connects TRBV4-3 to TRBJ2-5, with D perhaps TRBD2 (6 bases). Germline V gene sequence: CDR1 LGHNA, CDR2 YSLEER. V lost 1 base, J lost 1 base, and 10 bases lay in between. There are 15 residues in the CDR3.

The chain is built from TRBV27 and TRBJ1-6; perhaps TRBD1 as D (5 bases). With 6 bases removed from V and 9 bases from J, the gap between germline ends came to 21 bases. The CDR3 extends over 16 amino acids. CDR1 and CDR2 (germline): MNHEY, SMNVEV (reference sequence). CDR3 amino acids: CASRRYVGTGVSPLHF. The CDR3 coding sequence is TGTGCCAGCAGACGATACGTCGGGACGGGGGTTTCACCCCTCCACTTT.

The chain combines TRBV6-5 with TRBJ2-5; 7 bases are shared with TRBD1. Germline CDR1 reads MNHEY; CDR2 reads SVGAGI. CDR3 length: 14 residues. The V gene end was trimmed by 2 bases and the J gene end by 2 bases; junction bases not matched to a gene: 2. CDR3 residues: CASSYGQAQETQYF. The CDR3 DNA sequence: TGTGCCAGCAGTTACGGACAGGCACAAGAGACCCAGTACTTC.

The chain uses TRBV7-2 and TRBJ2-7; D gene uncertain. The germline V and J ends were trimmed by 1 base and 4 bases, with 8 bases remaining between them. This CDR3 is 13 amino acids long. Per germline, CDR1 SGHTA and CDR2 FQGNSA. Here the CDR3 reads CASSLDSRYEQYF. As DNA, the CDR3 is TGTGCCAGCAGCTTAGATTCTAGGTACGAGCAGTACTTC.

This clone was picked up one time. The CDR3 loop reads CASSLSGRLNEQYF. The DNA for the CDR3 is TGTGCCAGCAGCTTAAGCGGGAGATTAAACGAGCAGTACTTC. The chain links TRBV7-9 to TRBJ2-7, with 8 nucleotides matching TRBD2. CDR1 and CDR2 from the germline V gene are SEHNR and FQNEAQ (reference sequence). Losses at the gene ends were 2 bases for V and 5 bases for J; bases not matched to a gene: 5. This CDR3 region has 14 residues. The complete variable domain, with remaining parts taken from reference TRBV7-9 and TRBJ2-7, reads DTGVSQNPRHKITKRGQNVTFRCDPISEHNRLYWYRQTLGQGPEFLTYFQNEAQLEKSRLLSDRFSAERPKGSFSTLEIQRTEQGDSAMYLCASSLSGRLNEQYFGPGTRLTVT.

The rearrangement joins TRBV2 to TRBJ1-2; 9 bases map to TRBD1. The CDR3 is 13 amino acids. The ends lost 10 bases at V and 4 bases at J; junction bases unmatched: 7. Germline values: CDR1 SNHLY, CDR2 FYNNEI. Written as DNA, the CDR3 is TGTGCCATCAACAGGGGGCTTACCTATGGCTACACCTTC. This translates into CAINRGLTYGYTF.

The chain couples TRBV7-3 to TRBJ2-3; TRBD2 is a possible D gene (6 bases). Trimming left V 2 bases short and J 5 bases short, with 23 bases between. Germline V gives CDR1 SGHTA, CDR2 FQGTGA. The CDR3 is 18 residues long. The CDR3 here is CASSLSASRRGLGDTQYF. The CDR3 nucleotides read TGTGCCAGCAGCTTATCAGCTTCGAGACGGGGGTTGGGAGATACGCAGTATTTT.

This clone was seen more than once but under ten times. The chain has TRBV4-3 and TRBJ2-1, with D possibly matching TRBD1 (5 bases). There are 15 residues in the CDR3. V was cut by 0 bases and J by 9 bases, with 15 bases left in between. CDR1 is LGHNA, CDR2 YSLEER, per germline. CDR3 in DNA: TGCGCCAGCAGCCAAGACGGTGCATGGGGCGGTGAGCAGTTCTTC. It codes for CASSQDGAWGGEQFF.

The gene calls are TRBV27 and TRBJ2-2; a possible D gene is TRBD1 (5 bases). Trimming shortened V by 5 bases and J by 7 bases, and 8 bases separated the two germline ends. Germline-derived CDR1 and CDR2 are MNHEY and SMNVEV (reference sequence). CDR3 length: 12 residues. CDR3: CASSPQGGELFF. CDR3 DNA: TGTGCCAGCAGTCCCCAGGGCGGGGAGCTGTTTTTT.

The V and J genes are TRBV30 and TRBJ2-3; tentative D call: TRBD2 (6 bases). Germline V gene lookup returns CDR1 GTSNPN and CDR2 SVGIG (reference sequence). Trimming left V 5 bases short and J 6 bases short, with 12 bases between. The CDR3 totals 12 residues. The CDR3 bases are TGTGCCTGGGGTTATGCGGGGGATACGCAGTATTTT. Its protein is CAWGYAGDTQYF.

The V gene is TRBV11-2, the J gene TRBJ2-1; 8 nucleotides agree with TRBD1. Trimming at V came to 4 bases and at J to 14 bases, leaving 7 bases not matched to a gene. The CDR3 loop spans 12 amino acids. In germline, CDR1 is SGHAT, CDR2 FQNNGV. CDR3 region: CASSSPDRVKFF. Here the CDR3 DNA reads TGTGCCAGCAGCTCCCCGGACAGGGTAAAGTTCTTC.

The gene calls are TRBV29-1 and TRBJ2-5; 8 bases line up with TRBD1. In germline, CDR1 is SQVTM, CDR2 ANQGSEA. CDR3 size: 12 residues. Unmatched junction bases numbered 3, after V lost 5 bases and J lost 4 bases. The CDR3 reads CSVQGAGETQYF. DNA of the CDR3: TGCAGCGTTCAGGGGGCAGGAGAGACCCAGTACTTC.

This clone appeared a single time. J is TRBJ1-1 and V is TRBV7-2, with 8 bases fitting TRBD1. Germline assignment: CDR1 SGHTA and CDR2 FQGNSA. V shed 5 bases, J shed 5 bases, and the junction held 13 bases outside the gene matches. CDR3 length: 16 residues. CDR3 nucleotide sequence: TGTGCCAGCAGCCCTCGCGGTGCAGGGGGCCGGACTGAAGCTTTCTTT. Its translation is CASSPRGAGGRTEAFF.

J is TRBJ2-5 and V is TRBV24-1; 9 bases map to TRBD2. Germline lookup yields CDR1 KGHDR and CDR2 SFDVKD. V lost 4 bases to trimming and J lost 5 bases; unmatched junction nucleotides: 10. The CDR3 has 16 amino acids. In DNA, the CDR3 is TGTGCCACCAGTGACTCCGGGCTAGCGGGGAGGGAGACCCAGTACTTC. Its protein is CATSDSGLAGRETQYF.

The CDR3 sequence: CAINGLAGSYNEQFF. The CDR3 bases are TGTGCCATCAACGGACTAGCGGGCTCCTACAATGAGCAGTTCTTC. The chain combines TRBV10-3 with TRBJ2-1; TRBD2 aligns across 11 bases. The trim removed 7 bases at V and 0 bases at J, leaving 2 bases unmatched. CDR1 and CDR2 from the germline V gene are ENHRY and SYGVKD. The CDR3 runs 15 residues.

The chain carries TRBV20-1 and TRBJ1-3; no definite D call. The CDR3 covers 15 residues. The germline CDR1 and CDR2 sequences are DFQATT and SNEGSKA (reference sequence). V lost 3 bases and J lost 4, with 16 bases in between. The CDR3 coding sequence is TGCAGTGCTAGTCCCCTAGCGTCGACGGGAAACACCATATATTTT. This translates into CSASPLASTGNTIYF.

CDR3 in DNA: TGTGCCAGCAGGGGACTGAGGAACACTGAAGCTTTCTTT. Protein: CASRGLRNTEAFF. The chain employs TRBV27 and TRBJ1-1; D might be TRBD1 (5 bases). The CDR3 covers 13 residues. Germline assignment: CDR1 MNHEY and CDR2 SMNVEV (reference sequence). V dropped 6 bases and J dropped 1 base, with 9 bases sitting between them.

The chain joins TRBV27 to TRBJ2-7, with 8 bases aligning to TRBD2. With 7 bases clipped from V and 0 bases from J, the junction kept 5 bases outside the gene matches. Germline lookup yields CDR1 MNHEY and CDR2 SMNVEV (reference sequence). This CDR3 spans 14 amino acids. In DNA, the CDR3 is TGTGCCAGCACCCTGGGACTAGGCTCCTACGAGCAGTACTTC. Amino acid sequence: CASTLGLGSYEQYF.

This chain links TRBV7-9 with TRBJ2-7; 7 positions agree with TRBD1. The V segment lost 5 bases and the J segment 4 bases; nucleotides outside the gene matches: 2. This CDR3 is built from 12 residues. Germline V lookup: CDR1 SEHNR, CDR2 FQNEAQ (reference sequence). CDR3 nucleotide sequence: TGTGCCAGCAGCCGACAGGGTTACGAGCAGTACTTC. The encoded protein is CASSRQGYEQYF.

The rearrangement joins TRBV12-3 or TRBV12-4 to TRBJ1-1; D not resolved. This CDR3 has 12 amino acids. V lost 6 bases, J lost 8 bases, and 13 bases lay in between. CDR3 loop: CASSPRGKEAFF. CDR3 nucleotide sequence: TGTGCCAGCAGCCCACGGGGTAAGGAAGCTTTCTTT.